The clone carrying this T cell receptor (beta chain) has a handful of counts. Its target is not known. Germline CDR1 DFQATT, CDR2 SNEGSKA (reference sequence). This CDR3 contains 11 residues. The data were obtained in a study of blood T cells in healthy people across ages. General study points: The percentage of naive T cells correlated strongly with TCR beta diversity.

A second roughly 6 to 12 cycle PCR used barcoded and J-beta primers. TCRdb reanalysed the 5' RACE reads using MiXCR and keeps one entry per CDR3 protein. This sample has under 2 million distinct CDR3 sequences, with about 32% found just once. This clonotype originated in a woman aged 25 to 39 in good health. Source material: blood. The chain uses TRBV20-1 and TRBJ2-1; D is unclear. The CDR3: CSGTAYNEQFF. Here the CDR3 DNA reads TGCAGCGGCACAGCCTACAATGAGCAGTTCTTC.